The 21 T cell receptor beta chains below come from one sample, sequenced in a study of regulatory T cells in long-lasting Graves disease. Time point defined: persistent/refractory GD, antithyroid drugs over 5 years with positive TRAb. The TCR library was made from RNA that had been extracted from PBMCs in TRIzol. CDR3 regions were amplified by Arm-PCR using iRepertoire HTBI primers to build TCR beta libraries. TCRdb used MiXCR to reprocess the multiplex PCR reads, holding one entry per CDR3 protein. The repertoire holds over 300,000 distinct CDR3 sequences, around 19% seen once, with just under 30% in the top ten. The source material was peripheral blood mononuclear cells (PBMCs), sampled when the disease was refractory, from a patient treated with antithyroid drugs. Source of these receptors: a female donor with Graves disease.

This clonotype was picked up many times. This chain connects TRBV6-1 to TRBJ1-1, with TRBD1 as a possible D gene (6 bases). This CDR3 comprises 14 residues. V was cut by 3 bases and J by 4 bases, with 12 bases left in between. In germline, CDR1 is MNHNS, CDR2 SASEGT. The CDR3 loop is CASSEGGGVTEAFF. The CDR3 DNA reads as TGTGCCAGCAGTGAGGGAGGGGGAGTCACTGAAGCTTTCTTT.

The sample holds many counts of this clonotype. The genes are TRBV20-1 and TRBJ1-2; perhaps TRBD1 as D (5 bases). The CDR3 is made up of 14 amino acids. From germline, CDR1 is DFQATT and CDR2 SNEGSKA (reference sequence). V gave up 3 bases and J gave up 4 bases, with 15 bases separating them. CDR3 in DNA: TGCAGTGCTAGTTCTCCGGGGGACGGCTATGGCTACACCTTC. Translation: CSASSPGDGYGYTF.

The chain carries TRBV9 and TRBJ1-1, with a possible D match to TRBD1 (5 bases). From germline, CDR1 is SGDLS and CDR2 YYNGEE. V was cut by 0 bases and J by 6 bases, with 18 bases left in between. CDR3 length: 16 residues. The CDR3 DNA sequence: TGTGCCAGCAGCGTAGGGGGCGCGGCCTCCGGGGCTGAAGCTTTCTTT. It encodes CASSVGGAASGAEAFF. Together with reference TRBV9 and TRBJ1-1, the CDR3 gives the full variable domain: DSGVTQTPKHLITATGQRVTLRCSPRSGDLSVYWYQQSLDQGLQFLIQYYNGEERAKGNILERFSAQQFPDLHSELNLSSLELGDSALYFCASSVGGAASGAEAFFGQGTRLTVV.

This clonotype was picked up many times. The chain combines TRBV28 with TRBJ1-6; D is undetermined. Deletions cut 5 bases from V and 7 bases from J, with 12 bases between. CDR1 and CDR2 (germline): MDHEN, SYDVKM. The CDR3 spans 14 residues. For the CDR3, the DNA is TGTGCCAGCAGTCTCGAAGTATCAAATTCACCCCTCCACTTT. Translating gives CASSLEVSNSPLHF.

The chain carries TRBV6-2 or TRBV6-3 and TRBJ1-1, with D possibly TRBD1 on 5 matching bases. Trimming removed 4 bases from V and 1 base from J, with 19 bases in between. Germline V gene sequence: CDR1 MNHEY, CDR2 SVGEGT. This CDR3 region has 17 residues. DNA of the CDR3: TGTGCCAGCAGTTCCGGGGGAGAGACGCTCGCGAACACTGAAGCTTTCTTT. Its protein product is CASSSGGETLANTEAFF.

This clonotype was observed a handful of times. This sequence joins TRBV6-2 or TRBV6-3 and TRBJ1-2; D is undetermined. Germline V gene data show CDR1 as MNHEY and CDR2 as SVGEGT. The CDR3 is 14 residues long. V was shortened by 6 bases and J by 4 bases, with 15 bases between the two germline ends. CDR3 in amino acids: CASSRSAASYGYTF. The CDR3 nucleotides are TGTGCCAGCAGCCGTTCCGCAGCGTCCTATGGCTACACCTTC.

This clonotype was found many times. The rearrangement joins TRBV6-1 to TRBJ1-1; D uncertain. This CDR3 comprises 11 residues. V lost 4 bases to trimming and J lost 7 bases, with 7 bases between them. In germline, CDR1 is MNHNS, CDR2 SASEGT. As DNA, the CDR3 is TGTGCCAGCAGTGTTGGTCTTGAAGCTTTCTTT. Protein: CASSVGLEAFF.

The V call is TRBV30, the J call TRBJ1-5, with D perhaps TRBD1 (6 bases). Trimming left V 5 bases short and J 0 bases short, with 11 bases between. The germline V gene has CDR1 GTSNPN and CDR2 SVGIG (reference sequence). The CDR3 loop spans 14 amino acids. The DNA for the CDR3 is TGTGCCTGGGGGAGGGGGAATAGCAATCAGCCCCAGCATTTT. Amino acids: CAWGRGNSNQPQHF. Based on the CDR3 plus reference TRBV30 and TRBJ1-5, the full variable domain is SQTIHQWPATLVQPVGSPLSLECTVEGTSNPNLYWYRQAAGRGLQLLFYSVGIGQISSEVPQNLSASRPQDRQFILSSKKLLLSDSGFYLCAWGRGNSNQPQHFGDGTRLSIL.

This clonotype turned up a few times. The chain recombines TRBV6-9 with TRBJ1-2; 8 bases line up with TRBD1. Germline-derived CDR1 and CDR2 are MNHGY and SVAAGI. V lost 4 bases, J lost 7 bases, and 5 bases stayed unmatched. The CDR3 has 13 amino acids. This chain's CDR3 is CASSWTGSSGYTF. In DNA, the CDR3 is TGTGCCAGCAGTTGGACAGGGTCGTCTGGCTACACCTTC.

This clonotype appeared once. A much bigger clone sits one base away, suggesting this may be a read error. The rearrangement uses TRBV27 and TRBJ1-4, with a tentative D call TRBD1 (5 bases). Germline V CDR1 and CDR2: MNHEY, SMNVEV (reference sequence). V lost 3 bases and J lost 7, with 12 bases in between. This CDR3 contains 14 residues. CDR3 residues: CASSFGGAGEKLFF. The CDR3 DNA follows: TGTGCCAGCAGTTTCGGGGGAGCGGGTGAAAAACTGTTTTTT.

The chain joins TRBV27 to TRBJ1-2; TRBD1 aligns across 7 bases. From germline, CDR1 is MNHEY and CDR2 SMNVEV (reference sequence). V lost 7 bases to trimming and J lost 4 bases; unmatched junction nucleotides: 9. This CDR3 has 14 amino acids. The CDR3, as DNA: TGTGCCAGCACTCTCCACAGGGGAAGCTATGGCTACACCTTC. Amino acid sequence: CASTLHRGSYGYTF.

The rearrangement joins TRBV5-4 to TRBJ1-5; unclear D gene. The V end lost 4 bases, the J end lost 6 bases, and 14 bases lay between the germline ends. CDR3 length: 14 residues. Germline V gene lookup returns CDR1 SGHNT and CDR2 YYREEE (reference sequence). The CDR3 here is CASSQGGLPQPQHF. The CDR3 DNA sequence: TGTGCCAGCAGCCAAGGTGGGCTCCCTCAGCCCCAGCATTTT.

The V and J genes are TRBV19 and TRBJ1-6; tentatively, D is TRBD1 (5 bases). Deletions cut 3 bases from V and 7 bases from J, with 7 bases between. This CDR3 region has 13 residues. CDR1 is LNHDA and CDR2 is SQIVND in the germline V gene (reference sequence). CDR3 DNA: TGTGCCAGTAGTATGAGGACAAATTCACCCCTCCACTTT. Translation gives CASSMRTNSPLHF.

This clonotype came up many times. The chain employs TRBV6-1 and TRBJ2-2, with D possibly matching TRBD1 (6 bases). CDR1 is MNHNS and CDR2 is SASEGT in the germline V gene. Trimming removed 5 bases at V and 7 bases at J, with 17 bases between. The CDR3 has 15 amino acids. CDR3 sequence reads: CASSPLGRQVGELFF. CDR3 in DNA: TGTGCCAGCAGTCCCTTAGGTAGACAGGTCGGGGAGCTGTTTTTT.

This clonotype was observed at least ten times. J is TRBJ2-5 and V is TRBV28; D possibly corresponds to TRBD1 (6 bases). This CDR3 region has 15 residues. The germline CDR1 and CDR2 sequences are MDHEN and SYDVKM. The V end lost 5 bases, the J end lost 5 bases, and 18 bases lay between the germline ends. The CDR3: CASSARGTPMETQYF. The CDR3 coding sequence is TGTGCCAGCAGTGCCCGAGGGACACCGATGGAGACCCAGTACTTC.

This clonotype has just a few counts. The chain is built from TRBV12-3 or TRBV12-4 and TRBJ1-2; TRBD1 might be the D (6 bases). The CDR3 loop spans 16 amino acids. V lost 1 base, J lost 8 bases, and 20 bases lay in between. The CDR3 nucleotides read TGTGCCAGCAGTTTAGTGAGGCCTTGGGGGACACAAGGCTACACCTTC. Translating it yields CASSLVRPWGTQGYTF.

This chain joins TRBV7-9 and TRBJ2-2; maybe TRBD2 (6 bases). Per germline, CDR1 SEHNR and CDR2 FQNEAQ (reference sequence). The CDR3 runs to 13 residues. V was pared by 10 bases and J by 6 bases, with 15 bases between. The CDR3 DNA reads as TGTGCCAACCACGGGAGAACCCCCGGGGAGCTGTTTTTT. It encodes CANHGRTPGELFF.

This clonotype was recorded many times. Relative to the germline gene, one junction end is altered; a read error may explain this. V and J are TRBV27 and TRBJ2-6; D is unresolved. This CDR3 is 14 amino acids long. The germline V gene has CDR1 MNHEY and CDR2 SMNVEV (reference sequence). The CDR3 region is CASSVSVGANVLTF. CDR3 nucleotides: TGTGCCAGCAGTGTATCGGTGGGGGCCAACGTCCTGACTTTC.

The genes are TRBV4-2 and TRBJ2-7; no firm D call. The CDR3 covers 14 residues. Germline values: CDR1 LGHNA, CDR2 YNFKEQ. Trimming removed 0 bases from V and 3 bases from J, with 9 bases in between. CDR3 loop: CASSQEAASYEQYF. In DNA form, the CDR3 reads TGTGCCAGCAGCCAAGAGGCGGCCAGCTACGAGCAGTACTTC.

This clonotype was counted between two and nine times. The rearrangement links TRBV4-1 to TRBJ1-6; no clear D. Trimming took 0 bases from V and 7 from J, leaving 10 bases between them. Per the germline V gene, CDR1 is MGHRA and CDR2 is YSYEKL. CDR3 length: 15 amino acids. The CDR3 here is CASSQDAHPNSPLHF. The CDR3 nucleotides are TGCGCCAGCAGCCAAGACGCACACCCCAATTCACCCCTCCACTTT.

The genes are TRBV7-3 and TRBJ2-2; D might be TRBD2 (5 bases). Germline V lookup: CDR1 SGHTA, CDR2 FQGTGA. The CDR3 runs 17 residues. V was pared by 7 bases and J by 1 base, with 19 bases between. The CDR3 sequence: CASISTSAGGNTGELFF. The CDR3 DNA sequence: TGTGCCAGCATCTCTACTAGTGCGGGCGGGAACACCGGGGAGCTGTTTTTT.